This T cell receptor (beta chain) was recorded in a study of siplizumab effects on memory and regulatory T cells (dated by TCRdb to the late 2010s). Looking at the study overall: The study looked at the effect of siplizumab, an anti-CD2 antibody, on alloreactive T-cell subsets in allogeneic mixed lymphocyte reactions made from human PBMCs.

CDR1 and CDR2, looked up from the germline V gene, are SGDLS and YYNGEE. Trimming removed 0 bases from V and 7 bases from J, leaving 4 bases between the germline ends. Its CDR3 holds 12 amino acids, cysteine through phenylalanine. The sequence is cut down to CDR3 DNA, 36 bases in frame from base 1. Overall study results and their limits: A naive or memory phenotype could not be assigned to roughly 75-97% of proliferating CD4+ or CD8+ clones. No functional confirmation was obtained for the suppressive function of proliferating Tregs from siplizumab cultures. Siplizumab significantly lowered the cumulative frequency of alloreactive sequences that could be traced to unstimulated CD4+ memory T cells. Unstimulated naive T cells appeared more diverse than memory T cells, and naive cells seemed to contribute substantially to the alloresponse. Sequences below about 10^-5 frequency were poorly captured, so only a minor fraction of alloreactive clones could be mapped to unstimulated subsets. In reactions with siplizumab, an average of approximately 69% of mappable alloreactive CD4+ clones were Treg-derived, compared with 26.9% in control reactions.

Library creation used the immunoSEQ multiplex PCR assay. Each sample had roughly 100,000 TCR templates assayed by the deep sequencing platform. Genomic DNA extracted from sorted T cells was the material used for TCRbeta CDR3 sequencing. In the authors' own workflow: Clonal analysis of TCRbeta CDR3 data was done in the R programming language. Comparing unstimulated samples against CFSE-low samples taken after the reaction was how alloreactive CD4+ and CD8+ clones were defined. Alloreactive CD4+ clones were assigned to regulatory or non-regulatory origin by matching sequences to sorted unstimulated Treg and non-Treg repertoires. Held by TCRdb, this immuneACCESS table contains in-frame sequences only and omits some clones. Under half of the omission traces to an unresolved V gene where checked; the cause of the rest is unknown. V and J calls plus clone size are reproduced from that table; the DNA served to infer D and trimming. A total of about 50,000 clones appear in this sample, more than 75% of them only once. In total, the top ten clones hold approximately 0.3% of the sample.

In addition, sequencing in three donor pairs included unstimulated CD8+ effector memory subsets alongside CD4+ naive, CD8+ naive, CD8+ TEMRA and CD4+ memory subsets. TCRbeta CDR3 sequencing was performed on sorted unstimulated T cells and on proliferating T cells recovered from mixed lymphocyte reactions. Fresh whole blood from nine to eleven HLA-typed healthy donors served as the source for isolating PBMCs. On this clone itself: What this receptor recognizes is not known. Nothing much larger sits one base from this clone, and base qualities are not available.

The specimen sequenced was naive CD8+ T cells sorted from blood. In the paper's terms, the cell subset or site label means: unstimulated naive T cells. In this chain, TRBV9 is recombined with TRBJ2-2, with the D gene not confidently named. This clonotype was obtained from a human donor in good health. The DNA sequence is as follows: TGTGCCAGCAGCGTAGTTTTCGGGGAGCTGTTTTTT. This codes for CASSVVFGELFF. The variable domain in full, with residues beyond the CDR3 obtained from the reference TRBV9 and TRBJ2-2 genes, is DSGVTQTPKHLITATGQRVTLRCSPRSGDLSVYWYQQSLDQGLQFLIQYYNGEERAKGNILERFSAQQFPDLHSELNLSSLELGDSALYFCASSVVFGELFFGEGSRLTVL.